The rows below give T cell receptor beta chains drawn from one sample of a study of T cells expressing NK-cell markers. Following a re-call of the 5' RACE reads, TCRdb has one entry per CDR3 protein and lacks DNA. The sample data list 400,000 or so distinct CDR3 sequences. The source material was blood T cells: a sorted CD56 or NKG2C T cell subset, CD4+ or CD8+ T cells, or bulk PBMC T cells (not recorded which). All receptors derive from a woman between 50 and 59 years old in good health. CDR3s include the opening cysteine and the closing phenylalanine or tryptophan.

J,V,CDR3
TRBJ2-5,TRBV5-1,CASSLELAGGQGTQYF
TRBJ2-1,TRBV15,CATSTRPNNEQFF
TRBJ2-1,TRBV24-1,CATSLGPKGSHNEQFF
TRBJ2-7,TRBV4-2,CASSQDRRSYEQYF
TRBJ2-5,TRBV3-1,CASSQERGQEETQYF
TRBJ2-3,TRBV24-1,CATSDLASLDTQYF
TRBJ2-1,TRBV18,CASSPSQGTSYNEQFF
TRBJ2-1,TRBV20-1,CSARRAGAHNEQFF
TRBJ2-1,TRBV24-1,CATLGESYNEQFF
TRBJ2-1,TRBV5-1,CASSFGLAGGPYNEQFF
TRBJ2-3,TRBV11-2,CASSLGAGLLDTQYF
TRBJ2-2,TRBV12-3/TRBV12-4,CASSPRGSGNLNTGELFF
TRBJ2-7,TRBV7-6,CASSPGRTYEQYF
TRBJ2-1,TRBV24-1,CATTSGSRNEQFF
TRBJ2-7,TRBV7-6,CASSLLSRGREQYF
TRBJ2-7,TRBV12-3/TRBV12-4,CAVGQLYEQYF
TRBJ1-5,TRBV12-3/TRBV12-4,CASTLTGGLGNQPQHF
TRBJ1-2,TRBV11-2,CASSLGVQGESGYTF
TRBJ2-3,TRBV20-1,CSAREGVSQYF
TRBJ2-4,TRBV4-2,CASSQGGTGAAKNIQYF
TRBJ2-3,TRBV30,CARERAGGSTDTQYF
TRBJ2-2,TRBV5-1,CASSLEPSGFTGELFF
TRBJ2-5,TRBV6-1,CASSEAALQETQYF
TRBJ2-3,TRBV7-9,CASSSTISREVTDTQYF
TRBJ2-1,TRBV12-5,CASDDRVAYNEQFF
TRBJ1-3,TRBV29-1,CSVGAPGNTIYF
TRBJ2-7,TRBV7-2,CASSLLWNSYEQYF
TRBJ2-2,TRBV7-7,CASSPLASTGELFF
TRBJ2-1,TRBV27,CASSSITIAGGGYNEQFF
TRBJ2-7,TRBV7-6,CASSLGTGALDSVAYEQYF
TRBJ2-2,TRBV4-1,CASQLRGTGELFF
TRBJ2-3,TRBV5-6,CASSWGTGRGIDTDTQYF
TRBJ2-1,TRBV6-2/TRBV6-3,CASSYSLAGGPWNEQFF
TRBJ2-1,TRBV12-3/TRBV12-4,CASSFGARLAGNEQFF
TRBJ1-1,TRBV20-1,CSAKGHTGMNTEAFF
TRBJ2-3,TRBV5-1,CASSFSGTTTDTQYF
TRBJ1-5,TRBV2,CASNEWGQPQHF
TRBJ1-1,TRBV6-1,CAIHRGPADNTEAFF
TRBJ1-1,TRBV6-6,CAASRAGEAFF
TRBJ2-1,TRBV7-7,CASSHGSANEQFF
TRBJ2-1,TRBV11-2,CASSLDRLNEQFF
TRBJ1-1,TRBV10-3,CAIRGVGAGVMNTEAFF
TRBJ2-3,TRBV4-1,CASTPTGTGTTDTQYF
TRBJ2-7,TRBV20-1,CSARDSASGNYEQYF
TRBJ2-1,TRBV7-2,CASSLSAGGAPFF
TRBJ1-5,TRBV12-3/TRBV12-4,CASSLVIRGVPRGYSNQPQHF
TRBJ2-7,TRBV3-1,CASSPIRGGHEQYF
TRBJ1-5,TRBV4-1,CASSQGWGSDGNQPQHF
TRBJ2-3,TRBV5-5,CASSLGGRSSTDTQYF
TRBJ2-5,TRBV11-2,CASRSPWSAGRLGDQYF
TRBJ2-7,TRBV5-1,CASSLGQILTPSGYSYEQYF
TRBJ2-1,TRBV5-1,CASSVSNPSTNEQFF
TRBJ1-5,TRBV7-8,CASSLGLIGVDQPQHF
TRBJ2-7,TRBV3-1,CASSQGDYNYEQYF